These T cell receptor beta chains were read from a single sample in a study of blood T cells in healthy people across ages. In TCRdb, the 5' RACE reads were re-called with MiXCR into one record per CDR3 protein. This sample has over a million distinct CDR3 sequences, with more than 40% found just once. Sequencing was done on a sample of blood. The receptors shown here come from a woman aged 60-75 years in good health. Each CDR3 is given with its conserved first and last residue. A D gene is named only where the DNA matches it firmly. Size is omitted from some rows. Given values are once, few, many or a class for expanded clones.

V: TRBV20-1
D: TRBD2
size: many
J: TRBJ2-1
CDR3: CSASGASGFYNEQFF
DNA: TGCAGTGCTAGTGGGGCTAGCGGGTTTTACAATGAGCAGTTCTTC

V: TRBV20-1
D: -
size: -
J: TRBJ2-7
CDR3: CSAPGNRALISYEQYF
DNA: TGCAGTGCTCCAGGCAACAGGGCCCTCATCTCCTACGAGCAGTACTTC

V: TRBV3-1
D: -
size: -
J: TRBJ1-2
CDR3: CASSQDGPAWDGYTF
DNA: TGTGCCAGCAGCCAAGATGGGCCCGCATGGGATGGCTACACCTTC

V: TRBV12-3/TRBV12-4
D: -
size: -
J: TRBJ2-3
CDR3: CASSPTANAGDTQYF
DNA: TGTGCCAGCAGTCCCACGGCCAACGCGGGAGATACGCAGTATTTT

V: TRBV29-1
D: -
size: few
J: TRBJ2-1
CDR3: CSVASYNEQFF
DNA: TGCAGCGTTGCAAGCTACAATGAGCAGTTCTTC

V: TRBV9
D: -
size: few
J: TRBJ2-1
CDR3: CASSVVSGKAREQFF
DNA: TGTGCCAGCAGCGTAGTTAGCGGAAAAGCGCGAGAGCAGTTCTTC

V: TRBV20-1
D: -
size: -
J: TRBJ2-3
CDR3: CSAQPGQGTDTQYF
DNA: TGCAGTGCCCAACCGGGGCAGGGCACAGATACGCAGTATTTT

V: TRBV10-3
D: TRBD2
size: -
J: TRBJ2-1
CDR3: CAATSTSGSSYNEQFF
DNA: TGTGCCGCCACCTCAACTAGCGGGAGTTCCTACAATGAGCAGTTCTTC

V: TRBV13
D: -
size: once
J: TRBJ1-1
CDR3: CASSLGGGGAEAFF
DNA: TGTGCCAGCAGCTTAGGAGGAGGGGGGGCTGAAGCTTTCTTT

V: TRBV9
D: TRBD2
size: -
J: TRBJ2-2
CDR3: CASSVAGTSSTGELFF
DNA: TGTGCCAGCAGCGTAGCCGGGACTAGTTCCACCGGGGAGCTGTTTTTT

V: TRBV7-9
D: -
size: -
J: TRBJ1-2
CDR3: CASSPPQVNYGYTF
DNA: TGTGCCAGCAGCCCACCACAGGTGAACTATGGCTACACCTTC

V: TRBV13
D: TRBD2
size: -
J: TRBJ2-3
CDR3: CASSLAAGGLTDTQYF
DNA: TGTGCCAGCAGCTTAGCGGCGGGAGGTCTCACAGATACGCAGTATTTT

V: TRBV19
D: -
size: -
J: TRBJ1-2
CDR3: CASSIDLEGRPTF
DNA: TGTGCCAGTAGTATAGATCTAGAAGGGCGGCCCACCTTC

V: TRBV6-5
D: -
size: -
J: TRBJ1-6
CDR3: CASRQNPANSPLHF
DNA: TGTGCCAGTCGACAGAATCCCGCCAATTCACCCCTCCACTTT

V: TRBV29-1
D: -
size: many
J: TRBJ2-3
CDR3: CSVIEGSDTQYF
DNA: TGCAGCGTGATTGAGGGGTCGGATACGCAGTATTTT

V: TRBV20-1
D: TRBD2
size: few
J: TRBJ2-7
CDR3: CSARTLAGTYEQYF
DNA: TGCAGTGCTAGAACGCTAGCGGGAACCTACGAGCAGTACTTC

V: TRBV10-3
D: TRBD1
size: -
J: TRBJ1-1
CDR3: CAMGQGKGTEAFF
DNA: TGTGCCATGGGACAGGGGAAGGGGACTGAAGCTTTCTTT

V: TRBV15
D: -
size: few
J: TRBJ1-2
CDR3: CATSRDPGANYGYTF
DNA: TGTGCCACCAGCAGAGATCCGGGGGCAAACTATGGCTACACCTTC

V: TRBV5-1
D: -
size: -
J: TRBJ2-3
CDR3: CASSFVQVASTDTQYF
DNA: TGCGCCAGCAGCTTTGTGCAGGTCGCTAGCACAGATACGCAGTATTTT

V: TRBV28
D: TRBD2
size: few
J: TRBJ2-7
CDR3: CASSPVLAGHYEQYF
DNA: TGTGCCAGCAGTCCCGTGCTAGCGGGGCACTACGAGCAGTACTTC

V: TRBV10-3
D: TRBD1
size: -
J: TRBJ1-1
CDR3: CAISEPTGGFNEAFF
DNA: TGTGCCATCAGTGAACCGACAGGGGGATTTAATGAAGCTTTCTTT

V: TRBV29-1
D: -
size: -
J: TRBJ1-6
CDR3: CSVGQGGGSPPHF
DNA: TGCAGCGTTGGTCAGGGAGGAGGATCACCCCCCCACTTT

V: TRBV12-3/TRBV12-4
D: -
size: -
J: TRBJ2-6
CDR3: CASSLEAGLGSGANVLTF
DNA: TGTGCCAGCAGTTTAGAGGCGGGGCTGGGCTCTGGGGCCAACGTCCTGACTTTC

V: TRBV3-1
D: -
size: -
J: TRBJ1-5
CDR3: CASSQDYGDQPQHF
DNA: TGTGCCAGCAGCCAGGATTATGGAGATCAGCCCCAGCATTTT

V: TRBV29-1
D: -
size: -
J: TRBJ2-5
CDR3: CSVVKDQAQYF
DNA: TGCAGCGTCGTAAAGGATCAGGCCCAGTACTTC

V: TRBV11-2
D: -
size: few
J: TRBJ2-3
CDR3: CASSLIRERYTQYF
DNA: TGTGCCAGCAGCTTAATCCGGGAGCGGTATACGCAGTATTTT

V: TRBV10-3
D: -
size: many
J: TRBJ2-1
CDR3: CAISESVGFNNEQFF
DNA: TGTGCCATCAGTGAGTCTGTGGGTTTCAACAATGAGCAGTTCTTC

V: TRBV20-1
D: TRBD1
size: -
J: TRBJ2-5
CDR3: CSAEPTGTGRETQYF
DNA: TGCAGTGCCGAACCGACCGGGACAGGGCGAGAGACCCAGTACTTC